This T cell receptor beta chain was identified during a study of beta chain features in type 1 diabetes. Overall study findings and caveats: Type 1 diabetes patients had fewer VDJ junction insertions and more deletions. Across all four CD4+ subsets, people with type 1 diabetes showed modestly shorter TCRB CDR3s.

Purities over 95% were achieved in all sorted populations. The whole isolated RNA underwent reverse transcription, so sequencing captured expressed TCRB transcripts. TCRdb's copy holds only in-frame clones and misses some; the assay was immunoSEQ multiplex PCR. In the table there are 250,000 to 300,000 clones, roughly 24% of which are singletons. This clone was counted only a few times. As yet, its antigen is unknown. This TCR derives from a woman aged 30 to 39 with type 1 diabetes. The material sequenced was naive CD4+ T cells from blood.

CDR3 sequence (DNA): TGTGCCAGCACCCCTTCTACAGGGGCTAGCTCCTACAATGAGCAGTTCTTC. As protein: CASTPSTGASSYNEQFF. This chain connects TRBV5-4 to TRBJ2-1; 7 bases align to TRBD1. CDR3 size: 17 residues. Germline CDR1 and CDR2: SGHNT and YYREEE (reference sequence). The V gene end was trimmed by 6 bases and the J gene end by 0 bases; junction bases not matched to a gene: 12.